These 2 T cell receptor beta chains originate from one sample sequenced in a study of blood T cell repertoires in COVID-19. The table came from immunoSEQ multiplex PCR; TCRdb's copy has only in-frame clones and leaves some out. The table shows approximately 320,000 clones, with roughly 86% occurring only once. Sequencing was performed on peripheral blood. The receptors originated from a woman aged 25 to 45 with COVID-19, enrolled during active disease.

Here the CDR3 DNA reads TGTGCCAGCAGCCAAGGGGGCGAAGCTTTCTTT. This encodes CASSQGGEAFF. The V and J genes are TRBV4-2 and TRBJ1-1; D is perhaps TRBD1 (5 bases). CDR1 and CDR2 from the germline V gene are LGHNA and YNFKEQ. The length of the CDR3 is 11 residues. The ends were cut back, 1 base at V and 8 bases at J, with 5 bases in the middle.

The chain has TRBV27 and TRBJ1-5; 7 nucleotides agree with TRBD1. The CDR3 length is 17 residues. V was clipped by 6 bases and J by 0 bases; unmatched bases: 11. The germline V gene encodes CDR1 MNHEY and CDR2 SMNVEV (reference sequence). The CDR3, as DNA: TGTGCCAGCAGGAGTATATTGGGACAGTATAGCAATCAGCCCCAGCATTTT. This sequence encodes CASRSILGQYSNQPQHF.